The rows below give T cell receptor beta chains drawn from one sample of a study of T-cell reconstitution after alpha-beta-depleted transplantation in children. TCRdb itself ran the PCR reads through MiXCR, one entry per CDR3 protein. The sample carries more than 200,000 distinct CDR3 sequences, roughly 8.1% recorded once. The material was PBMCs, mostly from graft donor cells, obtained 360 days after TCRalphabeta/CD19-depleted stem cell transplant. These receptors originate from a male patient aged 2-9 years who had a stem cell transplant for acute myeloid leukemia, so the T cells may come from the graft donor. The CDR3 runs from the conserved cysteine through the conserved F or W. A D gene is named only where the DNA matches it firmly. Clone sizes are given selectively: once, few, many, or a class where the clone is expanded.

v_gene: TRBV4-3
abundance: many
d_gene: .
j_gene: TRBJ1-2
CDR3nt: TGCGCCAGCAGCCCAACCGGGACAACCTATGGCTACACCTTC
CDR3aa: CASSPTGTTYGYTF

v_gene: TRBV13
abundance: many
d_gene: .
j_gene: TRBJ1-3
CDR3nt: TGTGCCAGCAGCGTTCTTGTGGGGTCAGGAAACACCATATATTTT
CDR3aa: CASSVLVGSGNTIYF

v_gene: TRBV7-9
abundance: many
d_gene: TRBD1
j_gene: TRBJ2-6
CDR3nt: TGTGCCAGCACCGTGACAGGGGTTCACTCTGGGGCCAACGTCCTGACTTTC
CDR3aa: CASTVTGVHSGANVLTF

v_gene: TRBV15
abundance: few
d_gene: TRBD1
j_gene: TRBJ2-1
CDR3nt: TGTGCCACCAGCCGGACAGGGGCGACATACAATGAGCAGTTCTTC
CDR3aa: CATSRTGATYNEQFF

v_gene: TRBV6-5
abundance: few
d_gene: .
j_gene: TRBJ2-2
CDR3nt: TGTGCCAGCAGTCCACGACTTAGCCCGAACACCGGGGAGCTGTTTTTT
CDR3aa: CASSPRLSPNTGELFF

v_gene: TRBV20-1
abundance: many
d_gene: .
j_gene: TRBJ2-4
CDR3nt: TGCAGTGCCTCAGGGCTAGCCAAAAACATTCAGTACTTC
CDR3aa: CSASGLAKNIQYF

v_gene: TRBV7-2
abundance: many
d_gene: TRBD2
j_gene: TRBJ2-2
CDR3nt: TGTGCCAGCAGCGGTACTAGCGGGAGGGCCACCGGGGAGCTGTTTTTT
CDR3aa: CASSGTSGRATGELFF

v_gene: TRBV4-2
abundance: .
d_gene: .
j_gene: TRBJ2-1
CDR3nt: TGTGCCAGCAGCCACGAGAGGGATGAGCAGTTCTTC
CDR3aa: CASSHERDEQFF

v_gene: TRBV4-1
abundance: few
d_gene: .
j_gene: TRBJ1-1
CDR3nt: TGCGCCAGCAGCCAATACGATGGAGAGGAAGCTTTCTTT
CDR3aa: CASSQYDGEEAFF

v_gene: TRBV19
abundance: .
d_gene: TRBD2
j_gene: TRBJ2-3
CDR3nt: TGTGCCAGTAAGGGGGTGACTAGCGGCACAGATACGCAGTATTTT
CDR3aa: CASKGVTSGTDTQYF

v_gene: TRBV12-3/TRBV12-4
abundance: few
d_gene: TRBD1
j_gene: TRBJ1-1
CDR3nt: TGTGCCAGCAGCCGGGACAGGGGCTACGGCACTGAAGCTTTCTTT
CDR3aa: CASSRDRGYGTEAFF

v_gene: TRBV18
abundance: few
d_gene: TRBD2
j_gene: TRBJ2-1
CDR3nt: TGTGCCAGCTCACCATATGGACTAGCGGGAGGTGGTCCCCCCTACAATGAGCAGTTCTTC
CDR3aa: CASSPYGLAGGGPPYNEQFF

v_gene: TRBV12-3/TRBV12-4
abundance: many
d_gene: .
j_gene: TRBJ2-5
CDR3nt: TGTGCCAGCAGTTTAGGGATCCAAGAGACCCAGTACTTC
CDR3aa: CASSLGIQETQYF

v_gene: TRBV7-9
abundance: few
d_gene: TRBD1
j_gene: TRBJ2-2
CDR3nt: TGTGCCAGCAGCTCCGGGACAGGGGACACCGGGGAGCTGTTTTTT
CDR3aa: CASSSGTGDTGELFF

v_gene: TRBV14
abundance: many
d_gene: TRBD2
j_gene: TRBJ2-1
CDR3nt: TGTGCCAGCAGCGCGAAGCGGGAGGGCCGGGGATATGAGCAGTTCTTC
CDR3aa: CASSAKREGRGYEQFF

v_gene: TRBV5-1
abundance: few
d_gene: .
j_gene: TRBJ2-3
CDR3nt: TGCGCCAGCAGCTTACAACAAGTCACAGATACGCAGTATTTT
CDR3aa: CASSLQQVTDTQYF

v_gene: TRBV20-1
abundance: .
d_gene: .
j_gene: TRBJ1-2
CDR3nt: TGCAGTGCTAGTCGCTCGGCCAGGGGAGATGGCTACACCTTC
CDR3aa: CSASRSARGDGYTF

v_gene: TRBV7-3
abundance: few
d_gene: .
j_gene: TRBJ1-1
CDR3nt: TGTGCCAGCAGCTTATCGGTGCGAACTGAAGCTTTCTTT
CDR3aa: CASSLSVRTEAFF

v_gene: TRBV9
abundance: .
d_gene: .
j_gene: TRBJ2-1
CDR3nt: TGTGCCAGCAGCGTGGGGGCCCCTAGCTCCTACAATGAGCAGTTCTTC
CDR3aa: CASSVGAPSSYNEQFF

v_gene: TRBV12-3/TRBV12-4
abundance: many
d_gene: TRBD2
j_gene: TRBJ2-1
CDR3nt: TGTGCCAGCAGTAAGGGACTAGCGGGGTCCAATGAGCAGTTCTTC
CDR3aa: CASSKGLAGSNEQFF

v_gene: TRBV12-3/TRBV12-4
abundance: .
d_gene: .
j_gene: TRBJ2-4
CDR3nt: TGTGCCAGCACCAAGCAGGGGACTCTAGCCAAAAACATTCAGTACTTC
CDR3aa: CASTKQGTLAKNIQYF

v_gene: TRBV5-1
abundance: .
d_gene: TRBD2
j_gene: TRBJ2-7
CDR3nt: TGCGCCAGCAGGCCGGGACTAGCGGGAGGTTTTGCCTACGAGCAGTACTTC
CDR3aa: CASRPGLAGGFAYEQYF

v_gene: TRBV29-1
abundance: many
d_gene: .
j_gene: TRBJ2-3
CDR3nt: TGCAGCGTTGGACAGGATGGAGCAGATACGCAGTATTTT
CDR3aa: CSVGQDGADTQYF

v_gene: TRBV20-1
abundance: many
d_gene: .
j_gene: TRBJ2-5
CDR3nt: TGCAGTGCTAGAGATGCGAGACCCGGCGCCCAGTACTTC
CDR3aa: CSARDARPGAQYF

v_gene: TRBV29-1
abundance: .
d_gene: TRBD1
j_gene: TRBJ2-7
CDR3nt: TGCAGCGTTCCGGGACAGGGGGCCCTCCCCTACGAGCAGTACTTC
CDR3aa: CSVPGQGALPYEQYF

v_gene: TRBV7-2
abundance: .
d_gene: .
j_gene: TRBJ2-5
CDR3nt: TGTGCCAGCAGCTCAACAGGAGTTCGACAAGAGACCCAGTACTTC
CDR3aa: CASSSTGVRQETQYF